Here is one TCR beta chain with its context. Its specificity is not known. TCRdb analysed the RT-PCR reads with MiXCR anew, one entry per CDR3 protein. Of hundreds of thousands of distinct CDR3 sequences listed, 16% are singletons. This entry belongs to a study of response to subunit inactivated influenza vaccine. Study-wide points: The authors offered the suggestion that each seasonal influenza vaccination recruits few new T cells.

The V gene end was trimmed by 5 bases and the J gene end by 2 bases; junction bases not matched to a gene: 6. Germline V gene data show CDR1 as SGHAT and CDR2 as FQNNGV. The CDR3 runs to 15 residues. This specimen consisted of CD4+ T cells sorted from PBMCs, obtained less than 30 months after vaccination. This TCR came from a man aged 50 to 75 who received an inactivated influenza vaccine. This chain connects TRBV11-2 to TRBJ2-3; 8 bases align to TRBD2. CDR3 DNA: TGTGCCAGCAGCCGCTTGCGGGGGGACACAGATACGCAGTATTTT. This sequence encodes CASSRLRGDTDTQYF.